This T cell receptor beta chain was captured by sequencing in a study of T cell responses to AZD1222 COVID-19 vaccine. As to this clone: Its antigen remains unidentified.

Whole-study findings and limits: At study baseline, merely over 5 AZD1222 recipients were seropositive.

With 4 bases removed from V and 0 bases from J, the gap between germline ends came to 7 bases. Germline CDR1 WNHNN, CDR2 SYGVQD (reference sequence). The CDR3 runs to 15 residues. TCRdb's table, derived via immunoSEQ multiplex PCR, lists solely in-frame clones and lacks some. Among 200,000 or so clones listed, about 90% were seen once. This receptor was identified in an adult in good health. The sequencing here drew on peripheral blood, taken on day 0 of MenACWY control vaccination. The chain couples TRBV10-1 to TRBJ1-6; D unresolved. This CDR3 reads CASSAPGSYNSPLHF. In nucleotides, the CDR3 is TGCGCCAGCAGTGCACCAGGCTCCTATAATTCACCCCTCCACTTT.